The source of this T cell receptor beta chain is a study of cytomegalovirus exposure and HLA in healthy donors. Vbeta (60) and Jbeta (13) primers were used in the PCR. Clones were sequenced by immunoSEQ multiplex PCR, and TCRdb holds only the in-frame ones, with some missing. This sample yields 160,000 or so clones, of which 70% are seen a single time; roughly 4.5% belongs to the top ten. General study findings and limits: Evidence from a later analysis indicated that most CMV-associated TCR beta chains looked HLA-restricted.

About this clone: No antigen is known for it.

This CDR3 is built from 15 residues. V trimming: 2 bases; J trimming: 5 bases; junction bases outside the gene matches: 5. The germline V gene encodes CDR1 SGHAT and CDR2 FQNNGV. The sample comprised PBMCs. The clonotype was recovered from a man between 18 and 29 years old in good health and CMV-seropositive. The chain carries TRBV11-2 and TRBJ2-1; 8 bases are shared with TRBD2. CDR3 region: CASSLRRGANNEQFF. The CDR3 region has the DNA TGTGCCAGCAGCTTAAGGCGGGGGGCCAACAATGAGCAGTTCTTC.